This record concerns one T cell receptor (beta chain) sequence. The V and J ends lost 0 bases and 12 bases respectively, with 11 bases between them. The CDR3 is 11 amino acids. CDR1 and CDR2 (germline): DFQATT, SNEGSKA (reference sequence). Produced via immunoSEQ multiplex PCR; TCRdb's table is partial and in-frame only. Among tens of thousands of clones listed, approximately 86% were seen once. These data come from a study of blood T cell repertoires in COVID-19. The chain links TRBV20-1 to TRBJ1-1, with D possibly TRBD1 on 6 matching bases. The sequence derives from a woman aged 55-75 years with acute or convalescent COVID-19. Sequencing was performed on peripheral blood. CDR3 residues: CSARDIQGTFF. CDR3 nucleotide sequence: TGCAGTGCTAGAGATATTCAGGGGACTTTCTTT.